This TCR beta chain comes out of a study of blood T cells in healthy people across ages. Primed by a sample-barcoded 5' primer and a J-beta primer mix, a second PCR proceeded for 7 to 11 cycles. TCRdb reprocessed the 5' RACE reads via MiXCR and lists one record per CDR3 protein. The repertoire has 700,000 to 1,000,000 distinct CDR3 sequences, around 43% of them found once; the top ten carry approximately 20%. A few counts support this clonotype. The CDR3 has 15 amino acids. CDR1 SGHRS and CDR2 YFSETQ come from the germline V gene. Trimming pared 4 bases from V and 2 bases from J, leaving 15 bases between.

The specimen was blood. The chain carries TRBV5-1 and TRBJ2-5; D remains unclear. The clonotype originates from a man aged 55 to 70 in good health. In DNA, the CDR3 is TGCGCCAGCAGCGCCGGACGGAGACCTCAAGAGACCCAGTACTTC. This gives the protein CASSAGRRPQETQYF. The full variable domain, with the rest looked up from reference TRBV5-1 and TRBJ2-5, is KAGVTQTPRYLIKTRGQQVTLSCSPISGHRSVSWYQQTPGQGLQFLFEYFSETQRNKGNFPGRFSGRQFSNSRSEMNVSTLELGDSALYLCASSAGRRPQETQYFGPGTRLLVL.